This T cell receptor beta chain was found in a study of cytomegalovirus exposure and HLA in healthy donors. V lost 4 bases and J lost 7, with 14 bases in between. CDR1 and CDR2 from the germline V gene are MNHEY and SMNVEV (reference sequence). There are 14 residues in the CDR3. 13 Jbeta primers and 60 Vbeta primers were used for the PCR. Using immunoSEQ multiplex PCR, the repertoire was profiled, and TCRdb retains in-frame clones only, with some absent. The table lists 130,000 to 150,000 clones, 79% of them singletons. Study-level results: Most TCR sequences showed up rarely, but some public TCRs showed up in many donors.

About this clone: Its antigen is still unknown.

This receptor was identified in a man between 18 and 35 years old in good health and CMV-seronegative. This rearrangement joins TRBV27 to TRBJ2-1; D call uncertain. The sample taken for sequencing was PBMCs. The CDR3 region is CASSSADGRNEQFF. The CDR3 DNA reads as TGTGCCAGCAGTTCGGCTGACGGCAGGAATGAGCAGTTCTTC.